This is a list of T cell receptor beta chains from one sample in a study of early T cells in non-severe SARS-CoV-2 infection. TCRdb analysed the 5' RACE reads with MiXCR anew, one entry per CDR3 protein. This table holds roughly 61,000 distinct CDR3 sequences, 10% to 12% found once. The sequenced material came from whole blood. The origin of the receptors is an adult who was a healthcare worker with PCR-confirmed SARS-CoV-2 infection or an uninfected control (not recorded which). The CDR3 runs from the conserved cysteine through the conserved F or W. The D gene is left open where the match is weak. A row's size may be missing; if present it is once, few, many or a size class.

>NA|TRBJ2-1|TRBV24-1|TRBD1
CATSDRTGGSEQFF
TGTGCCACCAGTGACCGCACAGGGGGCAGTGAGCAGTTCTTC
>few|TRBJ2-7|TRBV21-1|NA
CASRHRLAGYYEQYF
TGTGCCAGCAGACATAGGCTAGCGGGGTACTACGAGCAGTACTTC
>NA|TRBJ2-7|TRBV20-1|TRBD2
CSARDPQRGPWEQYF
TGCAGTGCTAGAGATCCCCAGCGGGGGCCCTGGGAGCAGTACTTC
>many|TRBJ2-4|TRBV11-2|NA
CASSLGAPSTGTSKNIQYF
TGTGCCAGCAGCTTAGGAGCGCCTTCAACCGGGACATCTAAAAACATTCAGTACTTC
>NA|TRBJ2-1|TRBV6-5|TRBD2
CASSSAGGPLREQFF
TGTGCCAGCAGTTCGGCGGGGGGGCCTTTAAGGGAGCAGTTCTTC
>many|TRBJ2-3|TRBV19|NA
CASSTRHSWDTQYF
TGTGCCAGTAGTACCCGACATAGTTGGGATACGCAGTATTTT
>many|TRBJ1-5|TRBV28|NA
CASSLVGDTQHF
TGTGCCAGCAGTTTAGTGGGGGATACCCAGCATTTT
>NA|TRBJ2-7|TRBV2|TRBD1
CASREQGFPGDEQYF
TGTGCCAGCAGGGAACAGGGGTTTCCAGGGGACGAGCAGTACTTC
>few|TRBJ2-7|TRBV7-2|NA
CASRSRRNSYEQYF
TGTGCCAGCAGGTCCAGAAGGAACTCCTACGAGCAGTACTTC
>NA|TRBJ2-1|TRBV5-1|NA
CASSLGQAGNEQFF
TGCGCCAGCAGCTTGGGACAGGCTGGGAATGAGCAGTTCTTC
>NA|TRBJ2-7|TRBV7-2|TRBD1
CASGTDSYEQYF
TGTGCCAGCGGGACAGACTCCTACGAGCAGTACTTC
>NA|TRBJ2-5|TRBV11-3|NA
CASSLNQGETQYF
TGTGCCAGCAGCTTAAACCAGGGGGAGACCCAGTACTTC
>many|TRBJ1-1|TRBV12-3/TRBV12-4|NA
CASSKDGTSGYTEAFF
TGTGCCAGCAGCAAAGACGGGACCTCGGGGTACACTGAAGCTTTCTTT
>few|TRBJ2-1|TRBV29-1|NA
CSVEDYRNEQFF
TGCAGCGTTGAGGACTACCGCAATGAGCAGTTCTTC
>NA|TRBJ2-7|TRBV28|NA
CASSFSSYEQYF
TGTGCCAGCAGTTTCTCGAGCTACGAGCAGTACTTC
>many|TRBJ1-2|TRBV7-2|NA
CASSLEPVSGVNYGYTF
TGTGCCAGCAGCTTAGAGCCGGTGTCAGGGGTAAACTATGGCTACACCTTC
>many|TRBJ1-1|TRBV5-1|TRBD1
CASSATGGLNTEAFF
TGCGCCAGCAGCGCGACAGGGGGCCTGAACACTGAAGCTTTCTTT
>many|TRBJ2-5|TRBV5-5|NA
CASSLVPATQETQYF
TGTGCCAGCAGCTTGGTGCCAGCAACACAAGAGACCCAGTACTTC
>many|TRBJ1-1|TRBV30|TRBD1
CASPWRTGTGFFF
TGTGCCTCCCCTTGGCGCACCGGGACAGGGTTTTTCTTT
>NA|TRBJ1-2|TRBV29-1|NA
CSVPPRGEGGYTF
TGCAGCGTTCCACCTCGAGGGGAGGGTGGCTACACCTTC
>few|TRBJ2-3|TRBV6-1|NA
CASSVGGLTDTQYF
TGTGCCAGCAGTGTCGGGGGGCTTACAGATACGCAGTATTTT
>many|TRBJ1-1|TRBV10-2|NA
CASSDVGTEAFF
TGCGCCAGCAGTGACGTCGGCACTGAAGCTTTCTTT
>few|TRBJ2-7|TRBV7-8|NA
CASSLGPAGSSYEQYF
TGTGCCAGCAGCTTAGGGCCGGCCGGAAGCTCCTACGAGCAGTACTTC
>many|TRBJ2-7|TRBV7-9|TRBD2
CASSPRGAPPGEQYF
TGTGCCAGCAGCCCGCGGGGGGCTCCTCCCGGCGAGCAGTACTTC
>once|TRBJ2-7|TRBV6-2/TRBV6-3|NA
CASRKRDRRYEQYF
TGTGCCAGCAGAAAACGAGACAGGCGGTACGAGCAGTACTTC
>many|TRBJ2-7|TRBV5-5|TRBD1
CASSIGQEAYEQYF
TGTGCCAGCAGCATCGGACAGGAGGCCTACGAGCAGTACTTC
>NA|TRBJ2-5|TRBV12-3/TRBV12-4|TRBD1
CASRPRDRGLVETQYF
TGTGCCAGCAGGCCTAGGGACAGGGGGCTGGTAGAGACCCAGTACTTC
>NA|TRBJ2-5|TRBV7-8|NA
CASSPEGGGVGETQYF
TGTGCCAGCAGCCCCGAAGGAGGCGGGGTCGGAGAGACCCAGTACTTC
>NA|TRBJ2-3|TRBV28|TRBD2
CASRGSGDRTDTQYF
TGTGCCAGCAGGGGTAGCGGGGACCGCACAGATACGCAGTATTTT
>NA|TRBJ2-2|TRBV6-4|NA
CASSDSTSTGELFF
TGTGCCAGCAGTGACTCGACTAGCACCGGGGAGCTGTTTTTT
>many|TRBJ2-7|TRBV10-1|TRBD2
CAWRGGDYEQYF
TGCGCCTGGCGTGGGGGGGACTACGAGCAGTACTTC
>NA|TRBJ2-1|TRBV20-1|NA
CSGGPNYNEQFF
TGCAGCGGGGGCCCCAACTACAATGAGCAGTTCTTC
>NA|TRBJ1-4|TRBV7-9|TRBD1
CASSANRGPNEKLFF
TGTGCCAGCAGCGCCAACAGGGGCCCTAATGAAAAACTGTTTTTT
>many|TRBJ2-1|TRBV7-2|NA
CASSAGGLTYNEQFF
TGTGCCAGCAGCGCAGGGGGGTTGACCTACAATGAGCAGTTCTTC
>many|TRBJ1-4|TRBV7-8|NA
CASSLNRVIATNEKLFF
TGTGCCAGCAGCTTAAATCGGGTTATTGCAACTAATGAAAAACTGTTTTTT
>few|TRBJ2-1|TRBV19|TRBD1
CASSIWDRGGNEQFF
TGTGCCAGTAGTATTTGGGACAGGGGGGGAAATGAGCAGTTCTTC
>few|TRBJ2-1|TRBV6-2/TRBV6-3|TRBD2
CASSLGTSGGAGVQFF
TGTGCCAGCAGTTTAGGGACTAGCGGGGGGGCTGGAGTGCAGTTCTTC
>NA|TRBJ1-2|TRBV20-1|NA
CSAPTSNYGYTF
TGCAGTGCCCCGACAAGTAACTATGGCTACACCTTC
>NA|TRBJ2-4|TRBV2|TRBD1
CASGTGVDIQYF
TGTGCCAGCGGGACAGGGGTCGACATTCAGTACTTC
>NA|TRBJ2-2|TRBV7-9|NA
CASSFPFTGELFF
TGTGCCAGCAGCTTTCCCTTTACCGGGGAGCTGTTTTTT
>few|TRBJ1-1|TRBV7-2|TRBD1
CASSSDRALEAFF
TGTGCCAGCAGTTCCGACAGGGCCCTGGAGGCTTTCTTT
>many|TRBJ2-1|TRBV6-4|TRBD2
CASSDSGTSGWNEQFF
TGTGCCAGCAGTGACTCTGGGACTAGCGGGTGGAATGAGCAGTTCTTC
>many|TRBJ2-7|TRBV10-2|TRBD2
CATRRNSGTYF
TGCGCCACCCGGAGGAACAGCGGGACGTACTTC
>NA|TRBJ2-7|TRBV5-6|NA
CASSLGERSSYEQYF
TGTGCCAGCAGCTTGGGGGAACGGAGCTCCTACGAGCAGTACTTC
>NA|TRBJ2-1|TRBV5-1|TRBD1
CASSLQGNNEQFF
TGCGCCAGCAGTCTACAGGGGAACAATGAGCAGTTCTTC
>many|TRBJ1-1|TRBV7-8|TRBD1
CASSLAYRGPEAFF
TGTGCCAGCAGCTTAGCCTACAGGGGCCCTGAAGCTTTCTTT
>NA|TRBJ1-1|TRBV7-3|NA
CASSTRRGYTEAFF
TGTGCCAGCAGCACCCGCAGGGGTTATACTGAAGCTTTCTTT
>many|TRBJ2-3|TRBV11-3|NA
CASSLRGDTDTQYF
TGTGCCAGCAGCTTAAGGGGGGACACAGATACGCAGTATTTT
>many|TRBJ1-1|TRBV5-4|NA
CASSSIVGAPTEAFF
TGTGCCAGCAGCTCGATTGTGGGGGCACCTACTGAAGCTTTCTTT
>many|TRBJ1-5|TRBV6-5|NA
CASSYSSGGNQPQHF
TGTGCCAGCAGTTACTCGAGCGGTGGCAATCAGCCCCAGCATTTT
>many|TRBJ1-5|TRBV29-1|NA
CSVREGGNQPQHF
TGCAGCGTCCGGGAAGGGGGCAATCAGCCCCAGCATTTT
>many|TRBJ2-3|TRBV7-8|NA
CASSLEVPDTQYF
TGTGCCAGCAGCTTAGAGGTCCCAGATACGCAGTATTTT
>few|TRBJ1-1|TRBV7-2|NA
CASSLGRVNTEAFF
TGTGCCAGCAGCTTAGGCAGGGTGAACACTGAAGCTTTCTTT
>many|TRBJ2-1|TRBV20-1|TRBD2
CSARPLLSVAGYNEQFF
TGCAGTGCTAGACCCCTCCTTTCGGTAGCGGGGTACAATGAGCAGTTCTTC
>many|TRBJ2-7|TRBV20-1|NA
CSARRPGPRYEQYF
TGCAGTGCTAGACGCCCGGGACCTCGCTACGAGCAGTACTTC